This T cell receptor beta chain came from a study of T cell responses to AZD1222 COVID-19 vaccine. Concerning this clone itself: Its target is unknown.

Germline CDR1 reads SGHNT; CDR2 reads YYREEE (reference sequence). The CDR3 is 17 residues long. With V trimmed by 2 bases and J by 8 bases, 18 bases remained unmatched. Overall study findings and caveats: The breadth and depth of Spike-specific TCRs increased once two AZD1222 doses had been given. Clonal diversity may have been underestimated in mostly white British donors.

Generated by immunoSEQ multiplex PCR, the TCRdb table keeps only in-frame clones and is missing some. Of approximately 150,000 clones listed, approximately 90% are singletons. Sequences were derived from peripheral blood, sampled on day 0 of AZD1222 vaccination. The sequence came from an adult in good health. The chain carries TRBV5-4 and TRBJ1-2; 7 positions agree with TRBD1. CDR3 protein: CASSFTTGFMTRHGYTF. The CDR3 bases are TGTGCCAGCAGCTTCACGACAGGGTTTATGACTCGACACGGCTACACCTTC.